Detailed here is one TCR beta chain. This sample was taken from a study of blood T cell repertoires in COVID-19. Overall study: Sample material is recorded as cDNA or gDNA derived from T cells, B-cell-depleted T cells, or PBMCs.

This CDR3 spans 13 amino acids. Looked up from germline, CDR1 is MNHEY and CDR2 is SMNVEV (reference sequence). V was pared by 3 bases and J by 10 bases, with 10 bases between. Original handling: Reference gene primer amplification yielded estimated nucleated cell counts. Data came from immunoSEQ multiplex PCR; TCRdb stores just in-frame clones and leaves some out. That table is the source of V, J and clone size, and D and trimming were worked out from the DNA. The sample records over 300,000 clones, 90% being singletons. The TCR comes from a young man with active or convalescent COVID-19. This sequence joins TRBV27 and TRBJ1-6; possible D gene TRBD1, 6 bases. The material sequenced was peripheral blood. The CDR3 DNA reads TGTGCCAGCAGTTTCCAGGGGAACTCACCCCTCCACTTT. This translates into CASSFQGNSPLHF.